This TCR beta chain was observed in a study of cytomegalovirus exposure and HLA in healthy donors (dated by TCRdb to the late 2010s). In terms of the full investigation: In an earlier analysis of approximately 500 of the donors, 250 to 350 Gb of sequence data and some 120 million unique TCR beta sequences from about 190 million T cells were reported. An early release covering roughly 580 HLA-typed donors comprised about 320 gigabases of sequencing data and approximately 80 million unique TCR sequences. Of the approximately 400 genotyped donors, roughly 76% were placed in the genetic ancestry cluster associated with self-reported Caucasian donors. The aim of the study was to test whether cataloging public T cell receptors could identify signatures of past pathogen exposure. The T cell repertoires of several hundred subjects were profiled by immunosequencing and related to cytomegalovirus serostatus. In addition to the first cohort of hundreds of subjects, a separate validation cohort of some 120 different subjects was used. To predict cytomegalovirus infection status, the study combined high-throughput TCR immunosequencing, statistical association of individual TCRs with disease status, and machine learning. A later analysis re-analyzed previously published TCR beta repertoires from 600 to 850 donors and added high-resolution HLA genotyping to study TCR occurrence patterns. The later analysis used no new phenotypic data to find candidate immune exposures, relying instead on TCR beta sequences and their occurrence across donors. To decide whether each TCR beta V gene segment behaved as functional or pseudogenic, an earlier analysis of several hundred of the donors relied on high-throughput TCR beta sequencing. Alongside the repertoire data, information on donor age, sex, ethnicity and CMV serostatus was compiled. A later genetic analysis used genome-wide SNP genotypes for about 65% of the 666 donors, treating that subset as a discovery cohort. All discovery cohort repertoires had been generated using a single sequencing platform. HLA typing included class I and class II loci at four-digit resolution. Typing coverage differed by locus: A, B, C, DRB1 and DQB1 were typed in roughly 620-630 donors, DQA1 in approximately 520, DPA1 in 600 to 610, and DPB1 in just under 490. About five DR-DQ haplotypes were treated as single units for association and clustering because of strong linkage in the cohort. Among roughly 400 genotyped donors of the cohort, an average of roughly 240,000 unique TCR beta nucleotide sequences were sequenced per donor, around 18% of them non-productive. The investigation overall reported the following: A total of about 180 TCR beta chains were listed by the study as associated with cytomegalovirus. A later analysis found that TCR association rates varied across HLA loci, with DRB1 alleles showing the most associated TCRs and HLA-C alleles the fewest. The 87-base-pair reads could not distinguish some IMGT-functional V segments, including TRBV6-2 and TRBV6-3, so those segments were excluded. In a later genetic analysis, fewer N-insertions in productive TCRs were reported among donors in an Asian-associated ancestry cluster than the roughly 670-donor mean. A later analysis associated 15,000 to 20,000 TCR beta sequences with specific HLA alleles at a false discovery rate of 0.05. A later genetic analysis associated a missense DCLRE1C variant with V-gene and J-gene trimming of TCR beta chains, and an independent cohort replicated the association. Because HLA typing was unavailable for some donors at each locus, only the typed subset was used in association tests. Correlated functional status among segregating V segments might reflect linkage disequilibrium, but an unknown experimental factor could not be ruled out. Immune exposure information for the cohort was limited to CMV serostatus. Sequencing depth was assumed to be roughly uniform across donors in the presence/absence analyses, though that assumption may not hold. A further reported finding was that TCR beta sequences accurately predicted the HLA-A and HLA-B alleles for most subjects in the first cohort. Broadly in line with IMGT annotations, most TCR beta V segments showed up in productive rearrangements about 87% or about 30% of the time in an earlier analysis of 450 to 750 of the donors. The cohort was sequenced for TCR beta chains only, and without alpha or paired-chain data the features that could be detected were limited. According to the authors, the approach could potentially be generalized to other disease states and immunological phenotypes. In a later analysis, several top co-occurrence clusters were reported to appear linked to parvovirus B19, influenza, CMV and Epstein-Barr virus. Around 16 rarely observed V segments, including chromosome 9 orphons, were excluded from the earlier analysis of several hundred of the donors because counts were too low. While some public TCRs were present in many individuals, most TCR sequences turned up only very rarely across donors. Compared with equally common non-associated chains, HLA-associated TCR beta chains in a later analysis were more clonally expanded and had lower generation probabilities. Cytomegalovirus status was reported to be diagnosed by the classifier with high specificity and sensitivity in both the original and validation cohorts. In vitro tests confirmed that three of the cytomegalovirus-associated TCR beta chains recognize cytomegalovirus antigens. According to a later analysis, most CMV-associated TCR beta chains appeared to be HLA-restricted, and the HLA associations seemed to be driven largely by CMV exposure. A cluster of highly shared sequence variants was judged likely to represent a technical artifact of the sequencing pipeline. When HLA alleles, especially DR and DQ, strongly co-occurred, attributing TCR associations to individual alleles was difficult.

The cohort consisted of some 730 healthy bone marrow donors. At the time of sampling, every cohort member was nominally healthy, though immune exposures that went unrecorded were likely present. The donor was CMV seronegative and belonged to the group of 352 seronegative cohort members. Every donor gave a peripheral blood sample, and the peripheral blood mononuclear cells from that sample were used for TCR beta sequencing. Genomic DNA was extracted from the blood cell samples with the Qiagen DNeasy Blood Extraction Kit. The library relied on the immunoSEQ multiplex PCR assay. The multiplex PCR relied on a mix of 60 forward primers for TCR Vbeta segments and 13 reverse primers for TCR Jbeta segments. Amplification of the CDR3 region of rearranged TCR beta genes was performed with a multiplex PCR assay on genomic DNA. On the Illumina HiSeq System, the amplified TCR beta libraries were sequenced as 87-base-pair reads. From the authors' description of their analysis: A later analysis tallied 75 million to 95 million unique TCR beta chains across the 700 or so repertoires, and approximately 12 million of those chains were shared by two or more donors. To remove PCR and sequencing errors, raw reads were error-corrected and collapsed into unique sequences using a nearest-neighbor algorithm that merged closely related sequences. Alignment of CDR3 sequences to IMGT reference sequences was used to assign V, D and J gene segments. Each retained sequence needed at least a six-nucleotide match to both a V gene segment and a J gene segment. A rearrangement was called productive if the CDR3 had no stop codons and remained in frame with V and J, and every other rearrangement was called non-productive. Following IMGT convention, CDR3 was defined as the stretch from the second conserved V-encoded cysteine to the conserved J-encoded phenylalanine. The earlier analysis of about 530 of the donors excluded any sequence lacking an unambiguous match to a single V gene segment. An earlier analysis of around 600 of the donors classified V segments as functional when productive rearrangements were above 56.7% and as segregating when the standard deviation between donors was above 5%. A statistical classification framework was built for diagnosing cytomegalovirus status from the catalog of TCR beta chain sequences. A later analysis assigned V and J genes by comparing TCR nucleotide sequences with IMGT/GENE-DB human TR gene sequences. The TCRdist pipeline was used in a later analysis to assign CDR3 sequences and most-parsimonious VDJ recombination scenarios. In a later analysis, each TCR beta chain was defined by its CDR3 amino acid sequence together with its V-gene family, and reads without a unique V-gene family were excluded. In a later analysis, 450 to 600 highly shared, low-generation-probability nucleotide sequences were removed to address suspected cross-contamination and a sequencing artifact. A later analysis calculated a clonal expansion index for each public chain from normalized within-repertoire ranks of inferred template counts. A later analysis computed generation probabilities with a VDJ recombination model fitted to out-of-frame rearrangements, and checked the results against IGoR. A later analysis scored TCR-TCR, TCR-HLA and TCR-CMV co-occurrence with hypergeometric tests, applying a repertoire-size bias correction to TCR pairs. A later analysis estimated false discovery rates by permuting HLA or CMV assignments 20 times. In a later analysis, co-occurring TCRs were grouped using DBSCAN, and TCRdist sequence similarity was added for clustering within HLA-allele-positive subsets. Repertoires with fewer than 30,000 or more than 120,000 public chains, plus five repertoires with anomalous nucleotide sharing, were excluded from co-occurrence clustering. What TCRdb holds here is the immuneACCESS table cut down to in-frame rearrangements. Part of the clones is not present; checked against another copy, under half of the missing clones reflect an unresolved V gene, and the others are unexplained. V, J and clone size are those of that table, while D and trimming were read from the DNA. The sample data list approximately 170,000 clones, and roughly 80% of these were observed just once. The ten biggest clones cover approximately 2.4% of the sample.

CDR1 and CDR2 are read off the germline V gene (reference sequence) as SGHNT and YYREEE. The CDR3 covers 14 residues, taking in both the cysteine and the phenylalanine. The sequence is cut down to CDR3 DNA, 42 bases in frame from base 1. Trimming removed 3 bases from V and 7 bases from J; the gene matches leave 9 bases unexplained. Comment on this clone: No cognate antigen has been identified for it. Base qualities are not at hand, and no much larger clone is one base apart.

This chain joins TRBV5-4 to TRBJ1-1, with TRBD1 matching 7 junction bases. The origin of this receptor is a male donor in good health and CMV-seronegative. Sequencing was performed on PBMCs. The nucleotide sequence is given as TGTGCCAGCAGCTCCACAGGGGTTTCTAATGAAGCTTTCTTT. This codes for CASSSTGVSNEAFF.